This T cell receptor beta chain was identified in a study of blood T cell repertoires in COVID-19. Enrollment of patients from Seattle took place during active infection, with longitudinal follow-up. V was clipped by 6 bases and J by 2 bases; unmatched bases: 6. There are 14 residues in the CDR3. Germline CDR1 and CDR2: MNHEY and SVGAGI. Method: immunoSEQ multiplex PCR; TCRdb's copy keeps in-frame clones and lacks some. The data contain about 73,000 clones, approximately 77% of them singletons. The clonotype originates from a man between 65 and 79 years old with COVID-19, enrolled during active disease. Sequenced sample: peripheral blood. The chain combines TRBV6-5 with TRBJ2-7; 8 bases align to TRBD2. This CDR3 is CASSPAGGPYEQYF. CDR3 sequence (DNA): TGTGCCAGCAGCCCCGCGGGGGGACCCTACGAGCAGTACTTC.